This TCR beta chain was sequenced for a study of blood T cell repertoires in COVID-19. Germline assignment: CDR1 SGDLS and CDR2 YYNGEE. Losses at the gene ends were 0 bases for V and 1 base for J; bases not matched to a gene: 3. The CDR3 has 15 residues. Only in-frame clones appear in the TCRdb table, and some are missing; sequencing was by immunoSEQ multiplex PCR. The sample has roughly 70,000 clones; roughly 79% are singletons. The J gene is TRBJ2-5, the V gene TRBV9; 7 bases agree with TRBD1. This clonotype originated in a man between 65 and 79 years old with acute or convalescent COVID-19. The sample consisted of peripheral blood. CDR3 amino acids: CASSVATGVQETQYF. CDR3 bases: TGTGCCAGCAGCGTAGCTACAGGGGTCCAAGAGACCCAGTACTTC.